Listed here is a single T cell receptor (beta chain). Its antigen is undetermined. Every patient had mismatch repair deficiency by PCR or immunohistochemistry. Three pembrolizumab responders had their TCRs sequenced. Clones were sequenced by immunoSEQ multiplex PCR, and TCRdb holds only the in-frame ones, with some missing. The sample carries more than 40,000 clones, over 70% recorded once. This entry is derived from a study of PD-1 blockade in mismatch repair-deficient tumors. Germline CDR1 and CDR2: SGHTA and FQGNSA. V lost 1 base, J lost 4 bases, and 16 bases lay in between. The CDR3 sequence is 16 residues long. Overall study findings and caveats: After pembrolizumab, tumor-resident clones rose rapidly, then generally contracted before radiologic responses.

This chain joins TRBV7-2 and TRBJ1-2; D possibly corresponds to TRBD1 (6 bases). Material: peripheral blood, obtained roughly 21 weeks after starting pembrolizumab. The TCR was taken from an adult with mismatch repair-deficient cancer. For the CDR3, the DNA is TGTGCCAGCAGCTTAGATTGGGCGGCCAGGGGCTATGGCTACACCTTC. Translation: CASSLDWAARGYGYTF.